These 30 T cell receptor beta chains came from one sample sequenced in a study of post-analysis software for immune sequencing data. These TCRs are of unknown antigen specificity. Unique molecular identifiers featured in each of the TCR beta cDNA libraries. TCRdb re-called the PCR reads with MiXCR, one entry per CDR3 protein. The repertoire holds hundreds of thousands of distinct CDR3 sequences, with roughly two fifths as singletons. General study results and limits: TRBV5-6, TRBV5-1 and TRBV20-1 were among a few TRBV segments more frequent in patients than controls.

The sample taken for sequencing was blood. The receptors stem from a girl aged 5 to 17 with multiple sclerosis.

The chain joins TRBV10-3 to TRBJ2-2; D unresolved. Trimming pared 4 bases from V and 5 bases from J, leaving 5 bases between. This CDR3 region has 12 residues. Germline V gene sequence: CDR1 ENHRY, CDR2 SYGVKD. Here the CDR3 DNA reads TGTGCCATCAGTGGGGGAACCGGGGAGCTGTTTTTT. Protein sequence: CAISGGTGELFF.

This clonotype was seen only a few times. The V and J genes are TRBV10-2 and TRBJ2-7; D not resolved. Between the trimmed V and J ends, which lost 6 bases and 0 bases, there was a span of 9 bases. The CDR3 length is 13 residues. Germline-derived CDR1 and CDR2 are WSHSY and SAAADI. In nucleotides, the CDR3 is TGCGCCAGCAGGATGACGGTCTCCTACGAGCAGTACTTC. Amino acids: CASRMTVSYEQYF.

This clonotype has more than one count but fewer than ten. The CDR3 coding sequence is TGTGCCAGCAGCAAAGAGGAACACCCTATGAACACTGAAGCTTTCTTT. Protein sequence: CASSKEEHPMNTEAFF. J is TRBJ1-1 and V is TRBV21-1. TRBV21-1 is given as a pseudogene. CDR3 length: 16 amino acids.

This chain connects TRBV10-2 to TRBJ2-1; D remains unclear. The CDR3 is 15 residues long. V was cut by 0 bases and J by 0 bases, with 6 bases left in between. Germline lookup yields CDR1 WSHSY and CDR2 SAAADI. The CDR3 coding sequence is TGCGCCAGCAGTGAGTCCCCCGGCTCCTACAATGAGCAGTTCTTC. This translates into CASSESPGSYNEQFF.

V usage is TRBV5-1 and J usage is TRBJ2-1; D is possibly TRBD1 (6 bases). The CDR3 consists of 13 residues. CDR1 and CDR2 from the germline V gene are SGHRS and YFSETQ. Trimming removed 4 bases from V and 4 bases from J, with 9 bases in between. Here the CDR3 DNA reads TGCGCCAGCAGCCGACAGGAGTACAATGAGCAGTTCTTC. Translated, it gives CASSRQEYNEQFF.

This clonotype has just a few counts. V usage is TRBV7-3 and J usage is TRBJ2-1, with 10 bases lining up with TRBD2. This CDR3 has 15 residues. Germline V gives CDR1 SGHTA, CDR2 FQGTGA. V lost 2 bases and J lost 7; bases outside the gene matches: 5. CDR3 in DNA: TGTGCCAGCAGCTTACAAGCGGGGGGGCGTAATGAGCAGTTCTTC. As protein: CASSLQAGGRNEQFF. The variable domain in full, completed from reference TRBV7-3 and TRBJ2-1, reads GAGVSQTPSNKVTEKGKYVELRCDPISGHTALYWYRQSLGQGPEFLIYFQGTGAADDSGLPNDRFFAVRPEGSVSTLKIQRTERGDSAVYLCASSLQAGGRNEQFFGPGTRLTVL.

This clonotype was picked up one time. The chain carries TRBV9 and TRBJ1-6, with a weak D call TRBD1 (6 bases). CDR1 is SGDLS, CDR2 YYNGEE, per germline. The CDR3 runs 14 residues. V lost 4 bases to trimming and J lost 8 bases, with 13 bases between them. The CDR3 is CASSLGQSDSPLHF. CDR3 DNA sequence: TGTGCCAGCAGCTTGGGACAATCGGATTCACCCCTCCACTTT.

Only a few counts were recorded for this clonotype. This chain links TRBV3-1 with TRBJ1-1; possibly TRBD1 for D (5 bases). Germline V gene lookup returns CDR1 LGHDT and CDR2 YNNKEL (reference sequence). Deletions cut 4 bases from V and 9 bases from J, with 15 bases between. The CDR3 runs to 13 residues. In DNA form, the CDR3 reads TGTGCCAGCAGCCCCGCACTGGCAGGGAAAGCTTTCTTT. It specifies CASSPALAGKAFF.

This clonotype has only a few counts. The chain recombines TRBV7-2 with TRBJ2-7, with 8 nucleotides matching TRBD1. The germline V gene has CDR1 SGHTA and CDR2 FQGNSA. The CDR3 is 15 residues long. V shed 5 bases and J 3 bases; nucleotides not matched to a gene: 9. The DNA for the CDR3 is TGTGCCAGCAGCGTCGGGACAGGTCCCCACTACGAGCAGTACTTC. It specifies CASSVGTGPHYEQYF.

V is TRBV7-2 and J is TRBJ1-6, with D maybe TRBD1 (5 bases). V was trimmed by 2 bases and J by 10 bases, leaving 6 bases between them. The CDR3 contains 12 residues. Germline V gives CDR1 SGHTA, CDR2 FQGNSA. CDR3 amino acids: CASSLQGSPLHF. CDR3 DNA sequence: TGTGCCAGCAGCTTACAGGGCTCACCCCTCCACTTT. The full variable domain, its missing parts supplied by reference TRBV7-2 and TRBJ1-6, is GAGVSQSPSNKVTEKGKDVELRCDPISGHTALYWYRQSLGQGLEFLIYFQGNSAPDKSGLPSDRFSAERTGGSVSTLTIQRTQQEDSAVYLCASSLQGSPLHFGNGTRLTVT.

The chain joins TRBV7-9 to TRBJ2-1; D is unresolved. Per the germline V gene, CDR1 is SEHNR and CDR2 is FQNEAQ (reference sequence). The CDR3 runs to 14 residues. The V end lost 4 bases, the J end lost 6 bases, and 13 bases lay between the germline ends. The CDR3 loop is CASSSSARPNEQFF. CDR3 coding DNA: TGTGCCAGCAGCTCCTCCGCTAGGCCCAATGAGCAGTTCTTC.

The chain uses TRBV7-3 and TRBJ1-1, with D perhaps TRBD1 (6 bases). In germline, CDR1 is SGHTA, CDR2 FQGTGA. The CDR3 spans 14 residues. The germline V and J ends were trimmed by 1 base and 3 bases, with 9 bases remaining between them. CDR3 amino acids: CASSLMAGDTEAFF. DNA for the CDR3: TGTGCCAGCAGCTTAATGGCAGGGGACACTGAAGCTTTCTTT. The full variable domain, rest sourced from reference TRBV7-3 and TRBJ1-1, is GAGVSQTPSNKVTEKGKYVELRCDPISGHTALYWYRQSLGQGPEFLIYFQGTGAADDSGLPNDRFFAVRPEGSVSTLKIQRTERGDSAVYLCASSLMAGDTEAFFGQGTRLTVV.

This clonotype came up a few times. The chain couples TRBV11-2 to TRBJ2-7; 9 bases fit TRBD1. Germline V gives CDR1 SGHAT, CDR2 FQNNGV. V was clipped by 4 bases and J by 1 base; unmatched bases: 14. CDR3 length: 18 residues. CDR3 region: CASSSAKDWGQGSYEQYF. CDR3 coding DNA: TGTGCCAGCAGCTCCGCCAAGGATTGGGGACAGGGATCCTACGAGCAGTACTTC.

This clonotype has ten or more counts. The chain combines TRBV28 with TRBJ2-7, with D unresolved. The CDR3 has 10 residues. V was cut by 6 bases and J by 3 bases, with 3 bases left in between. Germline CDR1 is MDHEN and CDR2 is SYDVKM. The CDR3: CASSRYEQYF. Written as DNA, the CDR3 is TGTGCCAGCAGCCGCTACGAGCAGTACTTC.

This chain joins TRBV5-1 and TRBJ2-4; possibly TRBD2 for D (6 bases). The DNA end is more similar to TRBJ2-7, so the J call may be wrong. This CDR3 comprises 14 residues. Germline CDR1 and CDR2: SGHRS and YFSETQ. The CDR3 sequence is CASSLEAGFGEQYF. The CDR3 DNA follows: TGCGCCAGCAGCTTGGAGGCGGGGTTCGGCGAGCAGTACTTC.

This clonotype turned up a few times. The chain employs TRBV10-3 and TRBJ2-1; TRBD2 matches at 14 bases. The V segment lost 0 bases and the J segment 5 bases; nucleotides outside the gene matches: 6. Germline CDR1 is ENHRY and CDR2 is SYGVKD. CDR3 length: 18 amino acids. CDR3 coding DNA: TGTGCCATCAGTGAGTCGACTAGCGGGAGGGCCTACGACAATGAGCAGTTCTTC. This translates into CAISESTSGRAYDNEQFF.

The V gene is TRBV6-6, the J gene TRBJ2-6; D is perhaps TRBD1 or TRBD2 (5 bases each). This CDR3 is 14 amino acids long. CDR1 is MNHNY, CDR2 SVGAGI, per germline (reference sequence). V was pared by 7 bases and J by 0 bases, with 7 bases between. The CDR3 loop reads CASKRGSGANVLTF. For the CDR3, the DNA is TGTGCCAGCAAGAGGGGCTCTGGGGCCAACGTCCTGACTTTC.

This clonotype occurred a few times. The V and J genes are TRBV20-1 and TRBJ2-5; D may be TRBD1 (5 bases). The CDR3 spans 12 residues. Trimming cost V 5 bases and J 5 bases, with 12 bases left between them. Germline assignment: CDR1 DFQATT and CDR2 SNEGSKA (reference sequence). DNA for the CDR3: TGCAGTGCTGACAGCCGAAAGGAGACCCAGTACTTC. This sequence encodes CSADSRKETQYF.

This clonotype appeared once. One end of the junction varies from germline; a read error may be responsible. The chain links TRBV12-3 or TRBV12-4 to TRBJ2-7, with TRBD1 matching 12 bases. The CDR3 spans 15 residues. CDR3 sequence reads: CASSSGQGASYGQYF. CDR3 nucleotide sequence: TGTGCCAGCAGTTCGGGACAGGGGGCTAGCTACGGGCAGTACTTC.

The chain joins TRBV5-1 to TRBJ2-7; 8 nucleotides align to TRBD1. The germline V gene encodes CDR1 SGHRS and CDR2 YFSETQ. The CDR3 is 14 amino acids. The J segment lost 2 bases and the V segment lost 1 base, leaving 2 bases of the junction unmatched. Here the CDR3 DNA reads TGCGCCAGCAGCTTGCAACAGGGGGCCTACGAGCAGTACTTC. Its translation is CASSLQQGAYEQYF.

V is TRBV5-1 and J is TRBJ1-4, with TRBD1 matching over 9 bases. Trimming took 0 bases from V and 4 from J; bases not matched to a gene: 4. The CDR3 has 16 residues. From germline, CDR1 is SGHRS and CDR2 YFSETQ. The CDR3 is CASSLGTGAFNEKLFF. The CDR3 bases are TGCGCCAGCAGCTTGGGGACAGGGGCGTTTAATGAAAAACTGTTTTTT.

This chain uses TRBV29-1 with TRBJ2-4; D perhaps matches TRBD2 (5 bases). The germline gives CDR1 SQVTM, CDR2 ANQGSEA. There are 13 residues in the CDR3. The V end lost 4 bases, the J end lost 13 bases, and 20 bases lay between the germline ends. In DNA form, the CDR3 reads TGCAGCGTTGTTGAGGGAGCCCAGGAGATCCAGTACTTC. Translating gives CSVVEGAQEIQYF.

The chain joins TRBV11-2 to TRBJ2-1; a possible D gene is TRBD1 (5 bases). Germline CDR1 SGHAT, CDR2 FQNNGV. There are 17 residues in the CDR3. V dropped 5 bases and J dropped 0 bases, with 17 bases sitting between them. The CDR3 coding sequence is TGTGCCAGCAGCCCCCTCCTGGGTAGGGGCTCCTACAATGAGCAGTTCTTC. It specifies CASSPLLGRGSYNEQFF.

At least ten counts were recorded for this clonotype. CDR3 nucleotides: TGCGCCAGCAGCTTTTCGGCTAACTATGGCTACACCTTC. Translation gives CASSFSANYGYTF. The chain links TRBV5-1 to TRBJ1-2; no definite D call. The V end was cut by 2 bases, the J end by 0 bases, with 5 bases between. The CDR3 contains 13 residues. The V gene's germline CDR1 is SGHRS and CDR2 YFSETQ.

The chain employs TRBV21-1 and TRBJ2-4; the D call TRBD1 from the table was never checked on the DNA. TRBV21-1 counts as a pseudogene. The CDR3 consists of 16 residues. The CDR3 nucleotides are TGTGCCAGCAGCAAAACAAAGGGGGCGACCAAAAACATTCAGTACTTC. Protein product: CASSKTKGATKNIQYF.

The J gene is TRBJ2-7, the V gene TRBV7-2; D is undetermined. Germline V CDR1 and CDR2: SGHTA, FQGNSA. The CDR3 spans 16 residues. Deletions cut 5 bases from V and 9 bases from J, with 26 bases between. The CDR3 region has the DNA TGTGCCAGCAGCCCCCCAATGGCAGAACATTTGTGGGGGCAGTACTTC. Translation: CASSPPMAEHLWGQYF.

This clonotype showed up just once. This chain connects TRBV7-3 to TRBJ1-2, with 7 bases fitting TRBD1. V dropped 5 bases and J dropped 6; count of bases not matched to a gene: 9. CDR1 and CDR2 from the germline V gene are SGHTA and FQGTGA. The CDR3 extends over 14 amino acids. The CDR3 loop is CASSLLDRVHGYTF. CDR3 bases: TGTGCCAGCAGCCTTCTCGACAGGGTACATGGCTACACCTTC.

The V call is TRBV2, the J call TRBJ1-4; no firm D call. This CDR3 has 14 amino acids. Trimming took 7 bases from V and 0 from J, leaving 9 bases between them. Germline values: CDR1 SNHLY, CDR2 FYNNEI. DNA for the CDR3: TGTGCCAGCACTACGCGAACAACTAATGAAAAACTGTTTTTT. This sequence encodes CASTTRTTNEKLFF.

The V gene is TRBV5-5, the J gene TRBJ2-1, with 15 bases lining up with TRBD2. Trimming cost V 5 bases and J 7 bases; bases outside gene matches: 10. Looked up from germline, CDR1 is SGHKS and CDR2 is YYEKEE (reference sequence). The CDR3 runs 17 residues. The CDR3 DNA follows: TGTGCCAGCAGTTTACCGGGACTAGCGGGAGGAATGAATGAGCAGTTCTTC. Amino acids: CASSLPGLAGGMNEQFF.

A few counts support this clonotype. V gene TRBV7-2 combines with J gene TRBJ2-5, with D perhaps matching TRBD2 (6 bases). The ends were cut back, 0 bases at V and 3 bases at J, with 17 bases in the middle. The CDR3 has 17 residues. Germline V gene sequence: CDR1 SGHTA, CDR2 FQGNSA. The CDR3 protein is CASSLALGRTTKETQYF. CDR3 DNA sequence: TGTGCCAGCAGCTTAGCCCTGGGGAGGACAACGAAAGAGACCCAGTACTTC.